The present T cell receptor beta chain was sequenced within a study of blood T cell repertoires in COVID-19. Study summary: Sites across the United States, Italy and Spain contributed samples from acute and convalescent COVID-19. Sources were T cells, B-cell-depleted T cells, or PBMCs; the material itself was cDNA or gDNA.

This clone was found once. Authors' analysis steps: From reference gene primer amplification, estimates of nucleated cell counts were derived. TCRdb's table, derived via immunoSEQ multiplex PCR, lists solely in-frame clones and lacks some. The D gene and trimming were derived from the DNA, and the V and J assignments and clone size from that table. This sample yields about 310,000 clones, of which roughly 84% are seen a single time; 1% belongs to the top ten. The V and J ends lost 6 bases and 5 bases respectively, with 16 bases between them. CDR3 length: 14 amino acids. Germline V gene sequence: CDR1 SEHNR, CDR2 FQNEAQ (reference sequence).

The sequence came from a man in his fifties with active or convalescent COVID-19. This chain connects TRBV7-9 to TRBJ1-1; D gene unclear. The sample consisted of peripheral blood. The CDR3 DNA sequence: TGTGCCAGCAGTCTACGGTCGAGTCTGACTGAAGCTTTCTTT. It codes for CASSLRSSLTEAFF.